One and the same sample provided the 17 T cell receptor beta chains below, sequenced in a study of cytomegalovirus exposure and HLA in healthy donors listed by TCRdb under 2017. The library was produced with the immunoSEQ multiplex PCR assay. A mixture of 60 forward primers for TCR Vbeta segments and 13 reverse primers for TCR Jbeta segments was used in the multiplex PCR. TCRdb stores this immuneACCESS table with in-frame sequences only. Part of the clones is absent; in the studies checked, under half of the shortfall reflects unresolved V genes, and no reason is known for the rest. Counted in this sample were 200,000 or so clones; 82% of them appeared once. The ten largest clones take up 0.098% of the sample. The sequenced sample consisted of PBMCs. The source of these receptors is a boy aged 2-9 years in good health and CMV-seronegative.

The chain links TRBV5-4 to TRBJ2-3; 10 bases fit TRBD2. Germline V gives CDR1 SGHNT, CDR2 YYREEE (reference sequence). CDR3 size: 17 residues. Trimming cost V 0 bases and J 2 bases; bases outside gene matches: 6. The DNA for the CDR3 is TGTGCCAGCAGCTTGGATCTAGCGGGGGCCTTCACAGATACGCAGTATTTT. Translated: CASSLDLAGAFTDTQYF.

The rearrangement links TRBV10-3 to TRBJ1-1; TRBD1 agrees at 7 bases. The V and J ends lost 8 bases and 1 base, in that order; junction bases with no gene match: 4. This CDR3 contains 13 residues. The germline V gene has CDR1 ENHRY and CDR2 SYGVKD. The CDR3 DNA reads TGTGCCATCGGAGGACAGGCGAACACTGAAGCTTTCTTT. This sequence encodes CAIGGQANTEAFF.

The CDR3 is CASSQERGGYNTGELFF. The CDR3 DNA sequence: TGTGCCAGCAGCCAAGAACGAGGGGGCTACAACACCGGGGAGCTGTTTTTT. The chain links TRBV4-2 to TRBJ2-2, with 7 bases lining up with TRBD1. J was trimmed by 2 bases and V by 0 bases; bases with no gene match: 6. The CDR3 consists of 17 residues. Germline V lookup: CDR1 LGHNA, CDR2 YNFKEQ.

This clone appeared once. The chain uses TRBV10-1 and TRBJ1-3; D unresolved. The CDR3 has 15 residues. Trimming removed 8 bases at V and 4 bases at J, with 18 bases between. Germline CDR1 is WNHNN and CDR2 is SYGVQD (reference sequence). CDR3 protein: CASSVRTTVGNTIYF. DNA for the CDR3: TGCGCCAGCTCAGTCCGAACTACTGTCGGAAACACCATATATTTT.

The chain recombines TRBV5-4 with TRBJ2-7; the D gene is possibly TRBD1 (5 bases). The CDR3 is 14 residues long. Germline V gives CDR1 SGHNT, CDR2 YYREEE (reference sequence). V lost 0 bases and J 3 bases, leaving 10 bases between the germline ends. The CDR3 DNA reads TGTGCCAGCAGCTTGGGTGACAGATACTACGAGCAGTACTTC. This encodes CASSLGDRYYEQYF. The full variable domain, its missing parts supplied by reference TRBV5-4 and TRBJ2-7, is ETGVTQSPTHLIKTRGQQVTLRCSSQSGHNTVSWYQQALGQGPQFIFQYYREEENGRGNFPPRFSGLQFPNYSSELNVNALELDDSALYLCASSLGDRYYEQYFGPGTRLTVT.

The chain employs TRBV6-1 and TRBJ2-7, with TRBD2 as a possible D gene (6 bases). The germline V gene encodes CDR1 MNHNS and CDR2 SASEGT. CDR3 size: 14 residues. Trimming pared 3 bases from V and 6 bases from J, leaving 15 bases between. This CDR3 reads CASSELTVAAEQYF. CDR3 nucleotides: TGTGCCAGCAGTGAGTTGACAGTAGCGGCCGAGCAGTACTTC.

This chain links TRBV11-2 with TRBJ2-7; D is unclear. Germline V gene data show CDR1 as SGHAT and CDR2 as FQNNGV. The V end was cut by 6 bases, the J end by 6 bases, with 12 bases between. This CDR3 comprises 12 residues. CDR3 sequence: CASRSTPGEQYF. CDR3 nucleotides: TGTGCCAGCAGGTCCACCCCCGGCGAGCAGTACTTC.

The chain is built from TRBV4-2 and TRBJ2-7; TRBD2 aligns across 9 bases. The CDR3 totals 13 residues. Germline V gene sequence: CDR1 LGHNA, CDR2 YNFKEQ. The trim removed 4 bases at V and 6 bases at J, leaving 4 bases unmatched. The CDR3 here is CASSRGLAPEQYF. CDR3 DNA sequence: TGTGCCAGCAGCCGTGGACTAGCGCCCGAGCAGTACTTC.

The rearrangement uses TRBV18 and TRBJ1-1; D possibly corresponds to TRBD1 (6 bases). V was clipped by 6 bases and J by 3 bases, with 11 bases between them. In germline, CDR1 is KGHSH, CDR2 LQKENI. The length of the CDR3 is 13 residues. CDR3 DNA: TGTGCCAGCTCGCCGGGACACGACACTGAAGCTTTCTTT. Translated: CASSPGHDTEAFF. Complete variable domain (other parts from reference TRBV18 and TRBJ1-1): NAGVMQNPRHLVRRRGQEARLRCSPMKGHSHVYWYRQLPEEGLKFMVYLQKENIIDESGMPKERFSAEFPKEGPSILRIQQVVRGDSAAYFCASSPGHDTEAFFGQGTRLTVV.

The chain recombines TRBV7-2 with TRBJ2-1; TRBD2 is a possible D gene (7 bases). Germline CDR1 is SGHTA and CDR2 is FQGNSA. The CDR3 is 16 amino acids. Trimming removed 2 bases from V and 1 base from J, with 12 bases in between. The DNA of the CDR3 is TGTGCCAGCAGCTTATGGGCGGGGGCATCCTACAATGAGCAGTTCTTC. Translated, it gives CASSLWAGASYNEQFF.

The chain links TRBV10-1 to TRBJ2-2, with D unclear. This CDR3 has 17 residues. Germline V gene sequence: CDR1 WNHNN, CDR2 SYGVQD (reference sequence). Trimming shortened V by 10 bases and J by 0 bases, and 21 bases separated the two germline ends. CDR3 region: CATRNVQPLANTGELFF. CDR3 nucleotides: TGCGCCACAAGAAATGTACAGCCCCTGGCGAACACCGGGGAGCTGTTTTTT.

The chain is built from TRBV11-2 and TRBJ2-5; TRBD1 might be the D (7 bases). Near its end, the DNA agrees better with TRBJ2-7, so the J call may be wrong. The CDR3 consists of 14 residues. Germline CDR1 is SGHAT and CDR2 is FQNNGV. The CDR3 region is CASSLDPGGYEQYF. CDR3 sequence (DNA): TGTGCCAGCAGCTTAGACCCAGGGGGGTACGAGCAGTACTTC.

The CDR3 coding sequence is TGTGCCTGCGGGGGGACCTTCACAGATACGCAGTATTTT. Its translation is CACGGTFTDTQYF. The J gene is TRBJ2-3, the V gene TRBV19; 8 bases map to TRBD2. Germline V gene data show CDR1 as LNHDA and CDR2 as SQIVND (reference sequence). J gave up 2 bases and V 11 bases, and 6 bases lay outside the gene matches. CDR3 length: 13 residues.

The J gene is TRBJ1-1, the V gene TRBV19; D gene unclear. Germline CDR1 and CDR2: LNHDA and SQIVND (reference sequence). Trimming left V 6 bases short and J 1 base short, with 12 bases between. The CDR3 is 14 amino acids. The CDR3 nucleotides read TGTGCCAGTAGCGGAGGTCTCGGGAACACTGAAGCTTTCTTT. This codes for CASSGGLGNTEAFF.

The rearrangement uses TRBV5-4 and TRBJ2-5; 11 bases agree with TRBD1. The CDR3 length is 15 residues. Germline V gene data show CDR1 as SGHNT and CDR2 as YYREEE (reference sequence). Trimming cost V 5 bases and J 11 bases; bases outside gene matches: 14. The CDR3 nucleotides read TGTGCCAGCAGTCCAGGGACAGGGGGATCGAGGGAGCAGTACTTC. The encoded protein is CASSPGTGGSREQYF.

The genes are TRBV4-3 and TRBJ1-1, with 9 bases identical to TRBD1. The CDR3 has 13 amino acids. Germline loops: CDR1 LGHNA, CDR2 YSLEER. The ends lost 3 bases at V and 11 bases at J; junction bases unmatched: 7. As DNA, the CDR3 is TGCGCCAGCAGCCAGAGACAGGGGGTTAAGGCTTTCTTT. This sequence encodes CASSQRQGVKAFF.

The chain has TRBV6-6 and TRBJ2-7; 12 nucleotides align to TRBD2. The V segment lost 5 bases and the J segment 0 bases; nucleotides outside the gene matches: 2. CDR1 MNHNY and CDR2 SVGAGI come from the germline V gene (reference sequence). This CDR3 region has 15 residues. CDR3 protein: CASSETSGGSYEQYF. CDR3 DNA: TGTGCCAGCAGTGAGACTAGCGGGGGCTCCTACGAGCAGTACTTC.